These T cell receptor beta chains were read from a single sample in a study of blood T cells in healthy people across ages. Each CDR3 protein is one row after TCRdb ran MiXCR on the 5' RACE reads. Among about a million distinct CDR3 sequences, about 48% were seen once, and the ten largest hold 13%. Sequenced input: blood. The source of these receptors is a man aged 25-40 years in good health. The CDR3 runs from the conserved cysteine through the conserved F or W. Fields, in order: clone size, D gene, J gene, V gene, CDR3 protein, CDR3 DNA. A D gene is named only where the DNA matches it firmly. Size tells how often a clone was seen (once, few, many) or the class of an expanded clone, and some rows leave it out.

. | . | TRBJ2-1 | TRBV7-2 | CASSAGTWGEQFF | TGTGCCAGCAGCGCCGGGACCTGGGGCGAGCAGTTCTTC
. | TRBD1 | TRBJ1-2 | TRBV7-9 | CASSLVGTGSIGYTF | TGTGCCAGCAGCTTAGTAGGGACAGGATCAATCGGCTACACCTTC
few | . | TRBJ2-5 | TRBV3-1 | CASSQVPGSQETQYF | TGTGCCAGCAGCCAAGTCCCGGGCTCGCAAGAGACCCAGTACTTC
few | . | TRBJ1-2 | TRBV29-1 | CSVLKPQVRNYGYTF | TGCAGCGTGCTTAAACCGCAGGTCCGGAACTATGGCTACACCTTC
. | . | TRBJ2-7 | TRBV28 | CASSPRGGKTLRHEQYF | TGTGCCAGCAGCCCTAGGGGCGGGAAAACACTCCGTCACGAGCAGTACTTC
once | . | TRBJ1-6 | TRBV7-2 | CASSLELSSHSPLHF | TGTGCCAGCAGCTTAGAGCTCAGCTCCCATTCACCCCTCCACTTT
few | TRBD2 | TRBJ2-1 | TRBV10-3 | CAISDAVAGALYNEQFF | TGTGCCATCAGTGATGCGGTAGCGGGGGCCTTATACAATGAGCAGTTCTTC
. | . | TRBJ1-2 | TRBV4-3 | CASSQDARASCGYTF | TGCGCCAGCAGCCAAGATGCCCGGGCAAGCTGTGGCTACACCTTC
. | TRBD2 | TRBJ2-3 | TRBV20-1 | CSTRDELAGSTDTQYF | TGCAGTACTAGAGATGAACTAGCGGGAAGCACAGATACGCAGTATTTT
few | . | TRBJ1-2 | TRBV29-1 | CSVVRTDYGYTF | TGCAGCGTTGTGCGAACGGACTATGGCTACACCTTC
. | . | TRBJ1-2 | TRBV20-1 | CSAGITGTDGYTF | TGCAGTGCTGGAATAACAGGGACCGATGGCTACACCTTC
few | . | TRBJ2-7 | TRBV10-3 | CAISGGDRSSYEQYF | TGTGCCATCAGCGGGGGGGACAGGAGCTCCTACGAGCAGTACTTC
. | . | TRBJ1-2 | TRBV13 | CASSLRRGIYGYTF | TGTGCCAGCAGCTTAAGGCGAGGGATCTATGGCTACACCTTC
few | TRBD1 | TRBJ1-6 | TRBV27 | CASSFSGQGFSYNSPLHF | TGTGCCAGCAGTTTTTCTGGACAGGGGTTCTCCTATAATTCACCCCTCCACTTT
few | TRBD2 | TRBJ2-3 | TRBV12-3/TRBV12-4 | CASTGRGASDTQYF | TGTGCCAGCACAGGGCGGGGGGCCTCAGATACGCAGTATTTT
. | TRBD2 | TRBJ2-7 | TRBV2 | CASSLAGAMKYF | TGTGCCAGCAGCCTAGCGGGGGCAATGAAGTACTTC
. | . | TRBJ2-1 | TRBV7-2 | CASSLGAGRYNEQFF | TGTGCCAGCAGCCTCGGGGCGGGACGGTACAATGAGCAGTTCTTC
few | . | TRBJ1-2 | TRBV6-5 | CASSPRPSSSYGYTF | TGTGCCAGCAGTCCAAGACCCTCATCATCCTATGGCTACACCTTC
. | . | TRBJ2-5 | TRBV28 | CAGGDSQETQYF | TGTGCCGGGGGGGACAGCCAAGAGACCCAGTACTTC
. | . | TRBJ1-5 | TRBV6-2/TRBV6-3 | CASSHGVEGNQPQHF | TGTGCCAGCAGTCACGGGGTGGAAGGCAATCAGCCCCAGCATTTT
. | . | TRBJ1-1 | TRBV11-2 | CASSLMGSSNTEAFF | TGTGCCAGCAGCCTAATGGGCAGTTCGAACACTGAAGCTTTCTTT
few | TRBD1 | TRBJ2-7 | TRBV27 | CASSLSGQGFEQYF | TGTGCCAGCAGTCTGTCGGGACAGGGGTTCGAGCAGTACTTC
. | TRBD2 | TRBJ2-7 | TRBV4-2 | CASSQDTSGIYEQYF | TGTGCCAGCAGCCAAGATACTAGCGGGATCTACGAGCAGTACTTC
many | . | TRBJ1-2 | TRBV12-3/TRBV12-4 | CASTPSVGNGYTF | TGTGCCAGCACCCCATCGGTAGGGAATGGCTACACCTTC
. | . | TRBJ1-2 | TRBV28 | CASSLDSGGYTF | TGTGCCAGCAGTTTAGACAGCGGAGGCTACACCTTC
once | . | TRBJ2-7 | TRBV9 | CASSVTGEPYEQYF | TGTGCCAGCAGCGTAACCGGAGAGCCCTACGAGCAGTACTTC
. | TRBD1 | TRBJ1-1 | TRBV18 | CASSPPGQGKGTEAFF | TGTGCCAGCTCACCACCCGGACAGGGGAAGGGCACTGAAGCTTTCTTT
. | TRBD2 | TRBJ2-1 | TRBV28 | CASSSSGGREQFF | TGTGCCAGCAGCTCCTCGGGGGGTCGTGAGCAGTTCTTC